This note documents a single TCR beta chain sequence. Time point reported: pre-treatment baseline. The germline CDR1 and CDR2 sequences are SGHVS and FNYEAQ. The CDR3 loop spans 13 amino acids. V was shortened by 4 bases and J by 9 bases, with 12 bases between the two germline ends. This record comes from a study of blood T cell dynamics during melanoma immunotherapy. Method: immunoSEQ multiplex PCR; TCRdb's copy keeps in-frame clones and lacks some. Among 15,000 to 20,000 clones listed, 91% were seen once. The chain employs TRBV7-6 and TRBJ1-4; TRBD1 is a possible D gene (5 bases). The receptor was derived from a human donor with melanoma. This specimen was blood, taken from a patient treated with checkpoint blockade. As DNA, the CDR3 is TGTGCCAGCAGCTCCCAGGGAATGAAAAAACTGTTTTTT. It yields the protein CASSSQGMKKLFF.